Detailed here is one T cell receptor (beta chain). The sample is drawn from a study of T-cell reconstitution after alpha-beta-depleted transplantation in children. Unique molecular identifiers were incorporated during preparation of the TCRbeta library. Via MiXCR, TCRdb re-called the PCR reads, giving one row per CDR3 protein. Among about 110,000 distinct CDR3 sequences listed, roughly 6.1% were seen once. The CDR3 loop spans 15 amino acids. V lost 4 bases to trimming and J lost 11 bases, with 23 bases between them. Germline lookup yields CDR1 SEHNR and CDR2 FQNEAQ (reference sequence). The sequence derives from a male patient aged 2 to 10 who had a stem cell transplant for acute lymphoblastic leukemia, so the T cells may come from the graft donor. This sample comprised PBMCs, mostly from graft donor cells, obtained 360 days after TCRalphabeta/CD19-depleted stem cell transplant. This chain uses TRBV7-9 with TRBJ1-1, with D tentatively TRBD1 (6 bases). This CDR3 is CASSSPTGFHPEAFF. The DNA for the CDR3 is TGTGCCAGCAGCTCCCCAACAGGGTTCCATCCGGAGGCTTTCTTT. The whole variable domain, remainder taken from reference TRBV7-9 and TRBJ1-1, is DTGVSQNPRHKITKRGQNVTFRCDPISEHNRLYWYRQTLGQGPEFLTYFQNEAQLEKSRLLSDRFSAERPKGSFSTLEIQRTEQGDSAMYLCASSSPTGFHPEAFFGQGTRLTVV.